This T cell receptor (beta chain) was sequenced in a study of long-term antiretroviral therapy in people with HIV. Trimming shortened V by 0 bases and J by 2 bases, and 11 bases separated the two germline ends. The CDR3 totals 15 residues. Looked up from germline, CDR1 is MNHEY and CDR2 is SVGAGI. A v3.0 immunoSEQ assay was performed at survey level. Here immunoSEQ multiplex PCR was the method, and the copy in TCRdb shows in-frame clones only, minus some. The table shows some 40,000 clones, with around 83% occurring only once. The chain couples TRBV6-5 to TRBJ2-7, with D perhaps matching TRBD2 (6 bases). The specimen comprised unsorted PBMCs, sampled 1 year after starting antiretroviral therapy. This receptor was obtained from a man younger than 35 with HIV. The CDR3 sequence: CASSYSEGLAYEQYF. CDR3 DNA: TGTGCCAGCAGTTACTCGGAGGGTCTAGCCTACGAGCAGTACTTC.